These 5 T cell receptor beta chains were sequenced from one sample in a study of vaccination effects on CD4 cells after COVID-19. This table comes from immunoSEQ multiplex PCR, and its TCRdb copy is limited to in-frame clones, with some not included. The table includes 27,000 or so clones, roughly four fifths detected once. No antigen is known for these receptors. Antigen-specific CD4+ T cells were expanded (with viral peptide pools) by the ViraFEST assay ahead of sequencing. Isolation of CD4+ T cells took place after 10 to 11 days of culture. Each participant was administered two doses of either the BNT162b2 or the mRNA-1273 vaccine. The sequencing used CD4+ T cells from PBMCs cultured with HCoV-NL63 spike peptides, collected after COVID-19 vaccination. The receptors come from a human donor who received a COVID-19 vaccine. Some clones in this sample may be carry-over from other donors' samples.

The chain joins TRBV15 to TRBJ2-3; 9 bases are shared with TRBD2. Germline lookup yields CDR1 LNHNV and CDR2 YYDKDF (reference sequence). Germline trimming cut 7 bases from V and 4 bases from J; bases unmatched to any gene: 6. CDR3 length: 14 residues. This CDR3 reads CATTAGGPPDTQYF. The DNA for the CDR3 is TGTGCCACCACCGCGGGGGGGCCCCCAGATACGCAGTATTTT.

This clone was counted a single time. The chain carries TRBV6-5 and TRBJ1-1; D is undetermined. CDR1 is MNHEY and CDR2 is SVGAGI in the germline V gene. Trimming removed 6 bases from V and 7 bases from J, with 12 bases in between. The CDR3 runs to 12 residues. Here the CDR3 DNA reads TGTGCCAGCAGGGGCCTAATGCTTGAAGCTTTCTTT. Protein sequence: CASRGLMLEAFF.

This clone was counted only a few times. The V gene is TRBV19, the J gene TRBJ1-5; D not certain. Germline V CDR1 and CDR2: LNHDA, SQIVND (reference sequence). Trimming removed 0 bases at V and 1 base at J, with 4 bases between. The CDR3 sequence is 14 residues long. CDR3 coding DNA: TGTGCCAGTAGTATAGACAGGAGCAATCAGCCCCAGCATTTT. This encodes CASSIDRSNQPQHF.

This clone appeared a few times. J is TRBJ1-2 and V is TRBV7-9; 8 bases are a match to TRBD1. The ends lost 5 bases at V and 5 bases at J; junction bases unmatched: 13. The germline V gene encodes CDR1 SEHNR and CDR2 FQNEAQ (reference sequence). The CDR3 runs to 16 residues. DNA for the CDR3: TGTGCCAGCAGCAATCCACCGGGACAGGAAAATTATGGCTACACCTTC. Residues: CASSNPPGQENYGYTF.

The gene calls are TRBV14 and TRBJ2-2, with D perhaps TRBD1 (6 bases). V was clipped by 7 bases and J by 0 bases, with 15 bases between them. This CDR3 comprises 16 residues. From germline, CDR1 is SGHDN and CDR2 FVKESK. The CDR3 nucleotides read TGTGCCAGCAACCCGGGGAACAGGGCGAACACCGGGGAGCTGTTTTTT. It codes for CASNPGNRANTGELFF.